This TCR beta chain emerged from a study of a mutant IDH1 vaccine in newly diagnosed glioma. Study background: The initiation of vaccination occurred 4-6 weeks after radiotherapy alone, or with temozolomide cycles. The treated group averaged about 41 years old and was roughly 62% male, approximately 38% female.

Method: immunoSEQ multiplex PCR; TCRdb's copy keeps in-frame clones and lacks some. The sample lists around 26,000 clones; 55% to 75% were seen once. Time point defined: week 11, during vaccination. Every vaccine dose comprised 300 ug of mutant IDH1 20-mer peptide plus topical imiquimod. Notes on this clone: Its antigen is unknown.

Trimming took off 5 bases at V and 0 bases at J, with 6 bases between the two ends. CDR1 SGHTA and CDR2 FQGNSA come from the germline V gene. The CDR3 is 13 amino acids. This TCR was recovered from a man between 18 and 35 years old with glioma. Some clones in this sample may be carry-over from other donors' samples. The chain links TRBV7-2 to TRBJ2-3; D gene uncertain. The sample in question was peripheral blood mononuclear cells (PBMCs), obtained from a glioma patient whose treatment included an IDH1 peptide vaccine. The CDR3, as DNA: TGTGCCAGCAGCCCCGGGAGCACAGATACGCAGTATTTT. Translation gives CASSPGSTDTQYF.